Below, 30 T cell receptor beta chains from the same sample are listed, as sequenced in a study of blood T cell repertoires in COVID-19. Profiling relied on immunoSEQ multiplex PCR, and the TCRdb table lists in-frame clones only, not all of them. This table holds about 160,000 clones, over 80% found once. Sequenced sample: peripheral blood. Receptors were obtained from a woman in her sixties with acute or convalescent COVID-19.

The V and J genes are TRBV24-1 and TRBJ2-7; D is perhaps TRBD1 (6 bases). The CDR3 runs 14 residues. The ends were cut back, 5 bases at V and 3 bases at J, with 13 bases in the middle. Germline loops: CDR1 KGHDR, CDR2 SFDVKD. The CDR3 region is CATSGGDRLYEQYF. CDR3 bases: TGTGCCACCAGTGGGGGCGACAGGCTCTACGAGCAGTACTTC.

The J gene is TRBJ2-5, the V gene TRBV10-2, with D possibly matching TRBD2 (6 bases). The CDR3 spans 15 residues. Trimming shortened V by 7 bases and J by 1 base, and 16 bases separated the two germline ends. Germline V gives CDR1 WSHSY, CDR2 SAAADI. DNA of the CDR3: TGCGCCAGCACCGATATGCGGGACGTCCAAGAGACCCAGTACTTC. This gives the protein CASTDMRDVQETQYF.

This clone was picked up one time. The CDR3 region is CASSPRVETGELFF. The CDR3 coding sequence is TGTGCCAGCAGCCCCAGGGTAGAGACCGGGGAGCTGTTTTTT. The gene calls are TRBV5-4 and TRBJ2-2; TRBD1 is a possible D gene (5 bases). Germline CDR1 SGHNT, CDR2 YYREEE (reference sequence). Trimming stripped 4 bases from V and 5 bases from J, with 12 bases between. This CDR3 contains 14 residues.

The chain employs TRBV5-4 and TRBJ1-4; perhaps TRBD1 as D (5 bases). Trimming took off 0 bases at V and 0 bases at J, with 6 bases between the two ends. The CDR3 totals 15 residues. Germline V CDR1 and CDR2: SGHNT, YYREEE (reference sequence). This CDR3 is CASSLGGATNEKLFF. The CDR3 coding sequence is TGTGCCAGCAGCTTGGGGGGGGCAACTAATGAAAAACTGTTTTTT.

The chain couples TRBV7-9 to TRBJ1-2; the D gene is possibly TRBD1 (6 bases). The germline V gene has CDR1 SEHNR and CDR2 FQNEAQ (reference sequence). Trimming removed 2 bases at V and 4 bases at J, with 11 bases between. This CDR3 contains 14 residues. CDR3 DNA: TGTGCCAGCAGCTTACAACAGGGCCCCTATGGCTACACCTTC. Translation: CASSLQQGPYGYTF. Together with reference TRBV7-9 and TRBJ1-2, the CDR3 gives the full variable domain: DTGVSQNPRHKITKRGQNVTFRCDPISEHNRLYWYRQTLGQGPEFLTYFQNEAQLEKSRLLSDRFSAERPKGSFSTLEIQRTEQGDSAMYLCASSLQQGPYGYTFGSGTRLTVV.

The CDR3 DNA is TGTGCCAGCAGCGTAAGCCTAGCGGGGGGGACCTACGAGCAGTACTTC. Its translation: CASSVSLAGGTYEQYF. The V gene is TRBV2, the J gene TRBJ2-7; 12 bases align to TRBD2. V dropped 6 bases and J dropped 2; count of bases not matched to a gene: 8. This CDR3 contains 16 residues. The germline V gene has CDR1 SNHLY and CDR2 FYNNEI.

This chain joins TRBV7-2 and TRBJ1-1, with D unresolved. Trimming removed 3 bases at V and 6 bases at J, with 17 bases between. Germline CDR1 reads SGHTA; CDR2 reads FQGNSA. CDR3 length: 15 residues. The CDR3 region is CASSFALSAGSEAFF. The DNA for the CDR3 is TGTGCCAGCAGCTTCGCCCTCTCGGCGGGGTCTGAAGCTTTCTTT. The full variable domain, in which reference TRBV7-2 and TRBJ1-1 provide the parts outside the CDR3, is GAGVSQSPSNKVTEKGKDVELRCDPISGHTALYWYRQSLGQGLEFLIYFQGNSAPDKSGLPSDRFSAERTGGSVSTLTIQRTQQEDSAVYLCASSFALSAGSEAFFGQGTRLTVV.

The CDR3 DNA follows: TGTGCCAGCAGGTCAGGGACAGCCCATTTGAACACTGAAGCTTTCTTT. This translates into CASRSGTAHLNTEAFF. The chain joins TRBV14 to TRBJ1-1; 7 bases match TRBD1. Germline V gene lookup returns CDR1 SGHDN and CDR2 FVKESK. The CDR3 spans 16 residues. V shed 6 bases, J shed 0 bases, and the junction held 10 bases outside the gene matches. The variable domain in full, completed from reference TRBV14 and TRBJ1-1, reads EAGVTQFPSHSVIEKGQTVTLRCDPISGHDNLYWYRRVMGKEIKFLLHFVKESKQDESGMPNNRFLAERTGGTYSTLKVQPAELEDSGVYFCASRSGTAHLNTEAFFGQGTRLTVV.

The V gene is TRBV27, the J gene TRBJ1-2, with D unresolved. Looked up from germline, CDR1 is MNHEY and CDR2 is SMNVEV (reference sequence). This CDR3 contains 15 residues. Trimming took 5 bases from V and 3 from J, leaving 16 bases between them. The CDR3 loop is CASSTGSTRHYGYTF. The DNA of the CDR3 is TGTGCCAGCAGTACTGGGAGCACCAGACACTATGGCTACACCTTC.

The CDR3 DNA is TGTGCTAGTGGCCAAGGACAGGGAGGGGTAATGAACACTGAAGCTTTCTTT. Its translation: CASGQGQGGVMNTEAFF. The rearrangement uses TRBV12-5 and TRBJ1-1, with 8 nucleotides matching TRBD1. V trimming: 6 bases; J trimming: 0 bases; junction bases outside the gene matches: 12. CDR3 length: 17 amino acids. CDR1 is LGHNT, CDR2 FRNRAP, per germline.

The rearrangement joins TRBV11-2 to TRBJ1-4; D is unresolved. The CDR3 length is 16 residues. Per the germline V gene, CDR1 is SGHAT and CDR2 is FQNNGV. V was cut by 5 bases and J by 0 bases, with 13 bases left in between. CDR3 residues: CASSTGYHATNEKLFF. The CDR3 nucleotides are TGTGCCAGCAGCACGGGATACCATGCAACTAATGAAAAACTGTTTTTT. Supplemented by reference TRBV11-2 and TRBJ1-4, the full variable domain reads EAGVAQSPRYKIIEKRQSVAFWCNPISGHATLYWYQQILGQGPKLLIQFQNNGVVDDSQLPKDRFSAERLKGVDSTLKIQPAKLEDSAVYLCASSTGYHATNEKLFFGSGTQLSVL.

This chain links TRBV7-2 with TRBJ2-2; D remains unclear. Per the germline V gene, CDR1 is SGHTA and CDR2 is FQGNSA. Trimming took off 5 bases at V and 0 bases at J, with 10 bases between the two ends. The CDR3 runs to 15 residues. This chain's CDR3 is CASSPTFTNTGELFF. The CDR3 DNA reads TGTGCCAGCAGCCCTACCTTTACGAACACCGGGGAGCTGTTTTTT.

The chain combines TRBV5-8 with TRBJ2-1, with TRBD2 matching over 13 bases. This CDR3 has 17 amino acids. Germline trimming cut 0 bases from V and 8 bases from J; bases unmatched to any gene: 8. From germline, CDR1 is SGHTS and CDR2 YDEGEE. The CDR3 DNA is TGTGCCAGCAGCTTGGGAAAAATTACTAGCGGGGGGGATGAGCAGTTCTTC. The encoded protein is CASSLGKITSGGDEQFF.

The chain carries TRBV28 and TRBJ1-2, with TRBD1 identical over 12 bases. This CDR3 region has 14 residues. With 2 bases clipped from V and 8 bases from J, the junction kept 3 bases outside the gene matches. CDR1 and CDR2 (germline): MDHEN, SYDVKM. As DNA, the CDR3 is TGTGCCAGCAGTTTAGGGACAGGGGGCTGGGGCTACACCTTC. Encoded protein: CASSLGTGGWGYTF.

The rearrangement links TRBV19 to TRBJ1-4; 7 positions match TRBD1. Germline V gene sequence: CDR1 LNHDA, CDR2 SQIVND (reference sequence). The CDR3 totals 15 residues. The V segment lost 3 bases and the J segment 8 bases; nucleotides outside the gene matches: 9. The CDR3 nucleotides read TGTGCCAGTAGTATGGCAGACAGGGTAAAAGAAAAACTGTTTTTT. This encodes CASSMADRVKEKLFF. Full variable domain (missing parts from reference TRBV19 and TRBJ1-4): DGGITQSPKYLFRKEGQNVTLSCEQNLNHDAMYWYRQDPGQGLRLIYYSQIVNDFQKGDIAEGYSVSREKKESFPLTVTSAQKNPTAFYLCASSMADRVKEKLFFGSGTQLSVL.

The chain combines TRBV6-5 with TRBJ1-5; possibly TRBD1 for D (6 bases). Germline CDR1 MNHEY, CDR2 SVGAGI. V was pared by 6 bases and J by 2 bases, with 14 bases between. The CDR3 loop spans 15 amino acids. The CDR3 bases are TGTGCCAGCAGAAGCAGGGGAGAAGGCAATCAGCCCCAGCATTTT. This encodes CASRSRGEGNQPQHF.

The chain employs TRBV24-1 and TRBJ2-1; 8 nucleotides line up with TRBD1. Germline V gives CDR1 KGHDR, CDR2 SFDVKD. Trimming cost V 4 bases and J 1 base; bases outside gene matches: 8. This CDR3 is 17 amino acids long. Here the CDR3 reads CATSEAGGALSYNEQFF. Written as DNA, the CDR3 is TGTGCCACCAGTGAAGCAGGGGGCGCTTTGTCCTACAATGAGCAGTTCTTC.

The sample holds a few counts of this clone. The V and J genes are TRBV7-3 and TRBJ2-7; a possible D gene is TRBD2 (6 bases). V was pared by 2 bases and J by 7 bases, with 18 bases between. The length of the CDR3 is 15 residues. CDR1 is SGHTA, CDR2 FQGTGA, per germline. CDR3 in amino acids: CASSLVPGQAGEQYF. The CDR3 coding sequence is TGTGCCAGCAGCTTAGTTCCCGGGCAGGCGGGGGAGCAGTACTTC.

The chain links TRBV18 to TRBJ1-4, with D unresolved. Germline V gene sequence: CDR1 KGHSH, CDR2 LQKENI. Trimming stripped 4 bases from V and 6 bases from J, with 12 bases between. There are 14 residues in the CDR3. This CDR3 reads CASSLRDGDEKLFF. As DNA, the CDR3 is TGTGCCAGCTCACTCCGGGATGGTGATGAAAAACTGTTTTTT. Full variable domain (missing parts from reference TRBV18 and TRBJ1-4): NAGVMQNPRHLVRRRGQEARLRCSPMKGHSHVYWYRQLPEEGLKFMVYLQKENIIDESGMPKERFSAEFPKEGPSILRIQQVVRGDSAAYFCASSLRDGDEKLFFGSGTQLSVL.

The chain has TRBV6-5 and TRBJ1-5, with D unclear. The CDR3 loop spans 13 amino acids. Trimming removed 2 bases at V and 12 bases at J, with 14 bases between. The germline V gene has CDR1 MNHEY and CDR2 SVGAGI. The CDR3 sequence is CASSYGTGKVQHF. CDR3 DNA sequence: TGTGCCAGCAGTTACGGAACGGGGAAGGTCCAGCATTTT.

V gene TRBV9 combines with J gene TRBJ1-3, with 9 bases matching TRBD1. The germline V gene encodes CDR1 SGDLS and CDR2 YYNGEE. V was pared by 5 bases and J by 2 bases, with 8 bases of the junction left unmatched. The CDR3 is 16 amino acids. The CDR3 spells CASSFTGTGTGNTIYF. DNA of the CDR3: TGTGCCAGCAGTTTCACTGGGACAGGGACTGGAAACACCATATATTTT.

The rearrangement uses TRBV19 and TRBJ1-1, with 7 bases fitting TRBD1. With V trimmed by 7 bases and J by 0 bases, 8 bases remained unmatched. Per germline, CDR1 LNHDA and CDR2 SQIVND (reference sequence). This CDR3 contains 15 residues. The CDR3: CASIPSDRVNTEAFF. The CDR3 DNA reads TGTGCCAGTATCCCCTCTGACAGGGTGAACACTGAAGCTTTCTTT.

This clone was picked up one time. The chain employs TRBV7-2 and TRBJ1-1, with TRBD1 matching over 9 bases. Trimming cost V 5 bases and J 4 bases; bases outside gene matches: 11. The CDR3 extends over 16 amino acids. Germline values: CDR1 SGHTA, CDR2 FQGNSA. The CDR3 bases are TGTGCCAGCAGCCTGCTCCGGACAGGGGCGGGCACTGAAGCTTTCTTT. Protein product: CASSLLRTGAGTEAFF.

The chain joins TRBV5-1 to TRBJ1-4; tentative D call: TRBD1 (5 bases). The V end lost 5 bases, the J end lost 5 bases, and 10 bases lay between the germline ends. The CDR3 contains 13 residues. Germline CDR1 and CDR2: SGHRS and YFSETQ. The CDR3 region has the DNA TGCGCCAGCAGAGGTCAGGGAAATGAAAAACTGTTTTTT. As protein: CASRGQGNEKLFF. Drawing the rest from reference TRBV5-1 and TRBJ1-4, the complete variable domain is KAGVTQTPRYLIKTRGQQVTLSCSPISGHRSVSWYQQTPGQGLQFLFEYFSETQRNKGNFPGRFSGRQFSNSRSEMNVSTLELGDSALYLCASRGQGNEKLFFGSGTQLSVL.

V gene TRBV5-6 combines with J gene TRBJ2-5; TRBD1 matches 7 bases. Looked up from germline, CDR1 is SGHDT and CDR2 is YYEEEE. This CDR3 spans 16 amino acids. V gave up 5 bases and J gave up 7 bases; unmatched junction bases: 17. CDR3 sequence reads: CASSPTLQEAGGTQYF. As DNA, the CDR3 is TGTGCCAGCAGTCCGACTTTACAGGAGGCAGGGGGGACCCAGTACTTC.

The chain uses TRBV15 and TRBJ2-7, with TRBD2 identical over 9 bases. V was pared by 0 bases and J by 4 bases, with 4 bases of the junction left unmatched. Germline V CDR1 and CDR2: LNHNV, YYDKDF (reference sequence). The CDR3 is 15 amino acids. The CDR3 is CATSRDSGLAYEQYF. In nucleotides, the CDR3 is TGTGCCACCAGCAGAGATTCGGGACTAGCTTACGAGCAGTACTTC.

This chain links TRBV13 with TRBJ2-3; 10 bases map to TRBD2. The CDR3 has 17 amino acids. CDR1 and CDR2 from the germline V gene are PRHDT and FYEKMQ (reference sequence). Germline trimming cut 2 bases from V and 3 bases from J; bases unmatched to any gene: 8. Written as DNA, the CDR3 is TGTGCCAGCAGCTTACCCTCTCTAGCGGGGGAGACAGATACGCAGTATTTT. This translates into CASSLPSLAGETDTQYF.

This clone came up once. The J gene is TRBJ2-7, the V gene TRBV5-4; TRBD1 matches at 7 bases. The CDR3 extends over 15 amino acids. With V trimmed by 0 bases and J by 0 bases, 3 bases remained unmatched. Germline V gene sequence: CDR1 SGHNT, CDR2 YYREEE (reference sequence). CDR3 sequence (DNA): TGTGCCAGCAGCTTGGGGACAGGCAGCTCCTACGAGCAGTACTTC. Its protein is CASSLGTGSSYEQYF.

The chain joins TRBV14 to TRBJ1-1, with no clear D. Germline-derived CDR1 and CDR2 are SGHDN and FVKESK. Trimming took off 0 bases at V and 10 bases at J, with 18 bases between the two ends. CDR3 length equals 15 residues. The CDR3 coding sequence is TGTGCCAGCAGCCAAGAGAACGGGTACCGGCTGGGAGCTTTCTTT. It encodes CASSQENGYRLGAFF.

This clone was detected once. The chain recombines TRBV15 with TRBJ1-3, with D perhaps matching TRBD1 (5 bases). Germline-derived CDR1 and CDR2 are LNHNV and YYDKDF (reference sequence). The CDR3 is 15 residues long. V lost 2 bases, J lost 2 bases, and 10 bases lay in between. The CDR3 protein is CATSRYDRTGNTIYF. The CDR3 DNA follows: TGTGCCACCAGCAGATATGACAGAACTGGAAACACCATATATTTT. The whole variable domain, filled in from reference TRBV15 and TRBJ1-3, reads DAMVIQNPRYQVTQFGKPVTLSCSQTLNHNVMYWYQQKSSQAPKLLFHYYDKDFNNEADTPDNFQSRRPNTSFCFLDIRSPGLGDTAMYLCATSRYDRTGNTIYFGEGSWLTVV.